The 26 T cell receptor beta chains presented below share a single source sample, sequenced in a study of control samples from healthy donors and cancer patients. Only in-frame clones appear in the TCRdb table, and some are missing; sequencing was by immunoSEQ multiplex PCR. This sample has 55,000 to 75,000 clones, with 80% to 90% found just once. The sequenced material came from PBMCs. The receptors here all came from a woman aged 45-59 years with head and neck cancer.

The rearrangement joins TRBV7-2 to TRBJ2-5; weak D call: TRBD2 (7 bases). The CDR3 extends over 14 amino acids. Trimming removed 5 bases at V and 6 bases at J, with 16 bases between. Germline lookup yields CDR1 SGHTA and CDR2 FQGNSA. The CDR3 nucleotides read TGTGCCAGCAGCCCCCAGGGAGGGGGGCAGACCCAGTACTTC. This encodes CASSPQGGGQTQYF.

The CDR3 loop is CASTVTGGDTQYF. DNA for the CDR3: TGTGCCAGCACTGTTACAGGAGGAGATACGCAGTATTTT. The chain carries TRBV2 and TRBJ2-3; the D call may be TRBD1 or TRBD2 (5 bases each). Per germline, CDR1 SNHLY and CDR2 FYNNEI. Deletions cut 7 bases from V and 5 bases from J, with 13 bases between. The CDR3 covers 13 residues.

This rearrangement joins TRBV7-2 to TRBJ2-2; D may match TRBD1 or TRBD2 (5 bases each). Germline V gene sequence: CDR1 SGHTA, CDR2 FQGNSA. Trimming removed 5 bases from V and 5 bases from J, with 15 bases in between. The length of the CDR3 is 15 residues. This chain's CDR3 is CASSPTRGGTGELFF. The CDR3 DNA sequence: TGTGCCAGCAGCCCCACTAGGGGTGGTACCGGGGAGCTGTTTTTT.

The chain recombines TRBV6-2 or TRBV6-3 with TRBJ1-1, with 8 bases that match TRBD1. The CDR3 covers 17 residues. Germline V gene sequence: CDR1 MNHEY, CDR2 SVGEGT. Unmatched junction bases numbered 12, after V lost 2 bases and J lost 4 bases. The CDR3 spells CASSYRDRRDKGTEAFF. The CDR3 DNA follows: TGTGCCAGCAGTTACCGGGACAGGAGGGATAAGGGCACTGAAGCTTTCTTT.

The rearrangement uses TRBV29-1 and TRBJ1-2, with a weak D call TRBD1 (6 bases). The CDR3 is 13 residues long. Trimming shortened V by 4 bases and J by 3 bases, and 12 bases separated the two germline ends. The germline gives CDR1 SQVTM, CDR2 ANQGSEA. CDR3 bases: TGCAGCGTTGGAAAGGGGGGCGACTATGGCTACACCTTC. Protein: CSVGKGGDYGYTF.

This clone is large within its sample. CDR3 loop: CASSSGTGKTYEQYF. The CDR3 nucleotides are TGCGCCAGCAGCTCGGGGACAGGGAAAACCTACGAGCAGTACTTC. This chain links TRBV5-1 with TRBJ2-7; 9 bases map to TRBD1. The V gene end was trimmed by 3 bases and the J gene end by 2 bases; junction bases not matched to a gene: 6. CDR1 is SGHRS and CDR2 is YFSETQ in the germline V gene. The CDR3 covers 15 residues.

The chain's CDR3 is CASSIRQGPNNEQFF. The DNA for the CDR3 is TGTGCCAGTAGTATCCGACAGGGCCCGAACAATGAGCAGTTCTTC. The chain joins TRBV19 to TRBJ2-1, with 7 bases fitting TRBD1. Unmatched junction bases numbered 7, after V lost 3 bases and J lost 5 bases. The CDR3 is 15 amino acids. Germline values: CDR1 LNHDA, CDR2 SQIVND (reference sequence).

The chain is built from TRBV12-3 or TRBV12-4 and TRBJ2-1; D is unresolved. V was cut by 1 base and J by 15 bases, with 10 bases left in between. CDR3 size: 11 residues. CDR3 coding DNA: TGTGCCAGCAGTTTAGTTGACTTTAGGTTCTTC. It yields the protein CASSLVDFRFF.

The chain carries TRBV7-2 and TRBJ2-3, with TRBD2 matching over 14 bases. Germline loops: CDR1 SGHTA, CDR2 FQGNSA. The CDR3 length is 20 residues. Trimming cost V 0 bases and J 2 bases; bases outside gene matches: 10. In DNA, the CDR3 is TGTGCCAGCAGCTTAGCGACAGCGGGACTAGCGGGGGCCCCCACAGATACGCAGTATTTT. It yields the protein CASSLATAGLAGAPTDTQYF.

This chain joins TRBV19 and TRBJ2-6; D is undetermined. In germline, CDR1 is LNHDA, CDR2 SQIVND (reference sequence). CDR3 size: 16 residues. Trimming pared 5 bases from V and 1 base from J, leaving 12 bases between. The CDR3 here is CASSPPGLSGANVLTF. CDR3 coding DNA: TGTGCCAGTAGTCCCCCAGGCTTGTCTGGGGCCAACGTCCTGACTTTC.

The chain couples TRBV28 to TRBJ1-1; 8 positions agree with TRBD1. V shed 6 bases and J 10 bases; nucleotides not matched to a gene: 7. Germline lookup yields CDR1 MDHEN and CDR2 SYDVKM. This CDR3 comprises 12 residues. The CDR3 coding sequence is TGTGCCAGCAGCCTTGAGGACAGGGCAGCTTTCTTT. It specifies CASSLEDRAAFF.

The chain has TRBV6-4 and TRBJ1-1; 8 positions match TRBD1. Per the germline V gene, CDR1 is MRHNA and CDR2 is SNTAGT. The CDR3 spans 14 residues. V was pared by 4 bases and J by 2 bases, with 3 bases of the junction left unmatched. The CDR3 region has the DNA TGTGCCAGCAGTGTGGACAGGGCCAACACTGAAGCTTTCTTT. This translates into CASSVDRANTEAFF.

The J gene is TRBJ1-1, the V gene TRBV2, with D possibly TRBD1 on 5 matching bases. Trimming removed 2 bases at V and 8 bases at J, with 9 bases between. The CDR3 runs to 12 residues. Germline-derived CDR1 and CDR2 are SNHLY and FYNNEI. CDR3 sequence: CASSEPGGEAFF. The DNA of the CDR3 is TGTGCCAGCAGTGAACCGGGGGGGGAAGCTTTCTTT.

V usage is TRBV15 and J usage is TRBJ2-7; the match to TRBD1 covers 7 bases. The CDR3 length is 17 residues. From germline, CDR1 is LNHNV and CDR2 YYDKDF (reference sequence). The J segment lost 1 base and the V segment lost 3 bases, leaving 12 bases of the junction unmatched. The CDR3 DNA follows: TGTGCCACCAGCAGGGGATCGGGACAGCGCATTTCCTACGAGCAGTACTTC. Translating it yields CATSRGSGQRISYEQYF.

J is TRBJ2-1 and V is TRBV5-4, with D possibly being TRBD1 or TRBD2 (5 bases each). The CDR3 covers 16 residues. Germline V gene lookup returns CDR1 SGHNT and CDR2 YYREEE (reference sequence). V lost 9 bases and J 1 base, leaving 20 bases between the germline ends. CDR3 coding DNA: TGTGCCATCTCGACCGGGACGGGGATTTCCTACAATGAGCAGTTCTTC. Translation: CAISTGTGISYNEQFF.

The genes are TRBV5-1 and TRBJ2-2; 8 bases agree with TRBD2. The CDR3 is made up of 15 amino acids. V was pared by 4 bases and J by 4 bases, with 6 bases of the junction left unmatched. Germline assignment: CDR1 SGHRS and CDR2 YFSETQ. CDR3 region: CASSGSGGPTGELFF. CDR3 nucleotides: TGCGCCAGCAGCGGATCGGGGGGGCCCACCGGGGAGCTGTTTTTT.

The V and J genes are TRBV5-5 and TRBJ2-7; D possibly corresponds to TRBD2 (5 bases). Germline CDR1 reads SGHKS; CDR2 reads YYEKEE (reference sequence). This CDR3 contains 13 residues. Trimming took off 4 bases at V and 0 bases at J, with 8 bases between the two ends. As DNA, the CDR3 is TGTGCCAGCAGCCGGAGGCTCTCCTACGAGCAGTACTTC. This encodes CASSRRLSYEQYF.

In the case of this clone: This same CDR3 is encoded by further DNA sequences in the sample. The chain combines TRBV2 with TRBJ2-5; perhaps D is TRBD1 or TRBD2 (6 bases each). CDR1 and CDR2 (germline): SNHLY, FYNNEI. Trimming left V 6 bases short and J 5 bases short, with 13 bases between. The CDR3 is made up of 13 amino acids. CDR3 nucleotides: TGTGCCAGCAGCGGGGGCGCGGGGGAGACCCAGTACTTC. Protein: CASSGGAGETQYF.

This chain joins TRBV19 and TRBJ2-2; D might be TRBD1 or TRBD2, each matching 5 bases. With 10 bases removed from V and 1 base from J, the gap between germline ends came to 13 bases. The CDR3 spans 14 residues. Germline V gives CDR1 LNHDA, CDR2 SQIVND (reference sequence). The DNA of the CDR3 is TGTGCCACCACGGGACGGAGGAACACCGGGGAGCTGTTTTTT. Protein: CATTGRRNTGELFF.

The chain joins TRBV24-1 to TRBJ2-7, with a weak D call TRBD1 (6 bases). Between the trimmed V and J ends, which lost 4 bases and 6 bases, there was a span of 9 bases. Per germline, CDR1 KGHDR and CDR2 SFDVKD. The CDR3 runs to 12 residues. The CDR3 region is CATSDPRGEQYF. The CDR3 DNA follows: TGTGCCACCAGTGACCCCAGGGGCGAGCAGTACTTC.

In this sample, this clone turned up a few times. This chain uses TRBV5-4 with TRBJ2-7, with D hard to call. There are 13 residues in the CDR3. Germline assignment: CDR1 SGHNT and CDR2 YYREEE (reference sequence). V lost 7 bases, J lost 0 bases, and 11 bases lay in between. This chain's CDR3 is CASSLQPSYEQYF. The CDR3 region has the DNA TGTGCCAGCTCCCTCCAACCCTCCTACGAGCAGTACTTC.

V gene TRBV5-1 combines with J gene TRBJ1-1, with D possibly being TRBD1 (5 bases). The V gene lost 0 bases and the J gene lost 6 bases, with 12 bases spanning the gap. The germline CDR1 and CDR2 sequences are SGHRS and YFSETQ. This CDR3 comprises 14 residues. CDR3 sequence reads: CASSLGSGIAEAFF. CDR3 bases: TGCGCCAGCAGCTTGGGTTCAGGGATCGCTGAAGCTTTCTTT.

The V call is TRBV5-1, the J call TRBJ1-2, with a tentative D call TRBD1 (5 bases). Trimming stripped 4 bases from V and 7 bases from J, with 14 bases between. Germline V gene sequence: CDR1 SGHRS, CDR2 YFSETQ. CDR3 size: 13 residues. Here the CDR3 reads CASSIDSYGGYTF. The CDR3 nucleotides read TGCGCCAGCAGCATCGACAGTTACGGTGGCTACACCTTC. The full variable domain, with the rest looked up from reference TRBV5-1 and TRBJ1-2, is KAGVTQTPRYLIKTRGQQVTLSCSPISGHRSVSWYQQTPGQGLQFLFEYFSETQRNKGNFPGRFSGRQFSNSRSEMNVSTLELGDSALYLCASSIDSYGGYTFGSGTRLTVV.

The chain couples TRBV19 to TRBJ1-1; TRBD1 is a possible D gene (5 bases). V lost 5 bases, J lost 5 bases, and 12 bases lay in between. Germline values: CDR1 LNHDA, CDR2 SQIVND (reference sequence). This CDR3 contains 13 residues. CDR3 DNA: TGTGCCAGTAGTGCCAACAGGCGAACTGAAGCTTTCTTT. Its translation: CASSANRRTEAFF.

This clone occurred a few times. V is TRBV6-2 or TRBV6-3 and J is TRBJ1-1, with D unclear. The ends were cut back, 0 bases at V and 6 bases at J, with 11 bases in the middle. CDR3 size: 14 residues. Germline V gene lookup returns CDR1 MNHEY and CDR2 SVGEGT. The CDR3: CASSYSSGSSEAFF. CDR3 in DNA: TGTGCCAGCAGTTACTCATCGGGGTCCTCTGAAGCTTTCTTT.

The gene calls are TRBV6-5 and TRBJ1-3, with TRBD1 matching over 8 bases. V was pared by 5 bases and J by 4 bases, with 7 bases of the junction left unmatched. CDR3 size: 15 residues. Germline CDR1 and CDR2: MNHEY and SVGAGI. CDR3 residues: CASSPRTGRGNTIYF. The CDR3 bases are TGTGCCAGCAGTCCTCGGACAGGGAGGGGAAACACCATATATTTT.